This T cell receptor (beta chain) came from a study of blood T cells in healthy people across ages. Study outcomes and limitations: Any conclusive comparison of naive versus antigen-experienced cells was prevented by using unsorted PBMCs.

Germline lookup yields CDR1 SGDLS and CDR2 YYNGEE. J was trimmed by 2 bases and V by 0 bases; bases with no gene match: 1. There are 16 residues in the CDR3. A second PCR of roughly 6 to 12 cycles used a sample-barcoded 5' primer and a J-beta primer mix. TCRdb processed the 5' RACE reads anew with MiXCR; each CDR3 protein has one entry. The sample has hundreds of thousands of distinct CDR3 sequences; under 30% are singletons. This clonotype was counted only a few times. Its antigen is unknown. Collection of 8.5 to 10 milliliters of peripheral blood was performed for each donor. The TCR sequence derives from a woman at least 80 years old in good health. This rearrangement joins TRBV9 to TRBJ2-3, with 12 bases lining up with TRBD2. Sequencing input: blood. CDR3 in DNA: TGTGCCAGCAGCGTAGGACTAGCGGGGGCCACAGATACGCAGTATTTT. Protein sequence: CASSVGLAGATDTQYF.